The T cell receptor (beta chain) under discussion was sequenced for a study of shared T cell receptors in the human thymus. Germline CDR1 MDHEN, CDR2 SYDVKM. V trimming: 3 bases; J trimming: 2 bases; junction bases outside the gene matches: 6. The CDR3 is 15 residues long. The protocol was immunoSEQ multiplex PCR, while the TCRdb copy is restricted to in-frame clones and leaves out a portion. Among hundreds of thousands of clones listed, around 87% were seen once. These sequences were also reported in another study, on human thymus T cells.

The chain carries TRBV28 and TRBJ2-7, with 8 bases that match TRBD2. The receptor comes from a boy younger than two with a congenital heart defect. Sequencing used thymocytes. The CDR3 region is CASSLGLVFTYEQYF. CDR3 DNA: TGTGCCAGCAGTTTGGGACTAGTATTCACCTACGAGCAGTACTTC.